The rows below give T cell receptor beta chains drawn from one sample of a study of blood T cell repertoires in COVID-19. Sequencing used immunoSEQ multiplex PCR; TCRdb keeps in-frame clones, though not all of them. The sample contains around 390,000 clones, around nine tenths of which appear only once. Sequenced sample: PBMCs or T cells enriched from blood (not recorded which). The receptor set was obtained from a woman aged 50 to 65 who had recovered from COVID-19. The CDR3 runs from the conserved cysteine through the conserved F or W. The D gene is left open where the match is weak. Expanded clones are given a class, and other clones once, few, many or no size at all.

. TRBJ1-1 TRBV19 . 14 TGTGCCAGTCACCTGGGCAGCTTGAACACTGAAGCTTTCTTT CASHLGSLNTEAFF
. TRBJ1-1 TRBV19 . 16 TGTGCCAGTAGTGACGGGTCCGGCGGAATGAACACTGAAGCTTTCTTT CASSDGSGGMNTEAFF
. TRBJ2-1 TRBV28 . 11 TGTGCCAGCAGTTTGGAGCGAGAGCAGTTCTTC CASSLEREQFF
TRBD1 TRBJ1-2 TRBV7-9 . 12 TGTGCCAGCAGCTCCAGACAGGGAGGCTACACCTTC CASSSRQGGYTF
. TRBJ2-3 TRBV7-3 . 16 TGTGCCAGCAGCAATAACAGGTTCGCGACTCCAGATACGCAGTATTTT CASSNNRFATPDTQYF
TRBD2 TRBJ2-7 TRBV4-1 . 17 TGCGCCAGCAGCCTTCAAGTAGCGGGGAGCAGCTCCTACGAGCAGTACTTC CASSLQVAGSSSYEQYF
TRBD1 TRBJ1-1 TRBV19 . 14 TGTGCCAGTACTCATGACAGGGGGTTCACTGAAGCTTTCTTT CASTHDRGFTEAFF
TRBD1 TRBJ1-6 TRBV20-1 . 17 TGCAGTGCTAGTGCGCCTCTCGGGGACAGGGGTAATTCACCCCTCCACTTT CSASAPLGDRGNSPLHF
TRBD2 TRBJ2-3 TRBV19 . 16 TGTGCCAGTAGTGCTCGGACTAGCGGGGGGAGAGATACGCAGTATTTT CASSARTSGGRDTQYF
. TRBJ1-2 TRBV9 . 17 TGTGCCAGCAGCCCCAGGACAGACGCACCATATAACTATGGCTACACCTTC CASSPRTDAPYNYGYTF
. TRBJ1-6 TRBV6-1 . 13 TGTGCCAGCAGTGAAAGGGAGAATTCACCCCTCCACTTT CASSERENSPLHF
TRBD1 TRBJ1-5 TRBV28 . 15 TGTGCCAGCAGTTTTGCCCCGACAGGGGGACAGCCCCAGCATTTT CASSFAPTGGQPQHF
. TRBJ1-6 TRBV15 . 13 TGTGCCACCTCTAGGGGTAAGGATTCACCCCTCCACTTT CATSRGKDSPLHF
. TRBJ1-6 TRBV19 . 13 TGTGCCAGTAAGACAGACATAGGATCACCCCTCCACTTT CASKTDIGSPLHF
. TRBJ1-6 TRBV19 . 17 TGTGCCAGTAGTATATCATCAGGAAGCTCCTATAATTCACCCCTCCACTTT CASSISSGSSYNSPLHF
. TRBJ1-4 TRBV7-9 . 14 TGTGCCAGCAGTCTCGACATTTATGAAGAAAAACTGTTTTTT CASSLDIYEEKLFF
. TRBJ2-2 TRBV7-9 . 12 TGTGCCAGCAGCTCCCCGGCCGGGGAGCTGTTTTTT CASSSPAGELFF
. TRBJ1-5 TRBV6-2/TRBV6-3 . 13 TGTGCCAGCAGTTACTCCTCTCGGCAGCCCCAGCATTTT CASSYSSRQPQHF
TRBD1 TRBJ1-6 TRBV11-2 . 15 TGTGCCAGCAGCTTAGAGACAGGGGGACATTCACCCCTCCACTTT CASSLETGGHSPLHF
TRBD2 TRBJ2-7 TRBV5-1 once 16 TGCGCCAGCAGCTTGGTAGGCGGGGGGTCCTCCTACGAGCAGTACTTC CASSLVGGGSSYEQYF
. TRBJ1-5 TRBV7-9 . 13 TGTGCCAGCAGCCCAGGGCGCAATCAGCCCCAGCATTTT CASSPGRNQPQHF
TRBD2 TRBJ2-1 TRBV30 . 16 TGTGCCTGGAGTAAACTAGCGGGGGGGATCTACAATGAGCAGTTCTTC CAWSKLAGGIYNEQFF
TRBD2 TRBJ2-1 TRBV29-1 . 13 TGCAGCATCAGCGGGGGGGCCGTCAATGAGCAGTTCTTC CSISGGAVNEQFF
TRBD1 TRBJ1-2 TRBV2 . 14 TGTGCCAGCAGAGGACAGGGGGGCAACTATGGCTACACCTTC CASRGQGGNYGYTF
. TRBJ2-5 TRBV27 . 13 TGTGCCAGCAGTTATGGCTTCCAAGAGACCCAGTACTTC CASSYGFQETQYF
TRBD1 TRBJ1-4 TRBV7-6 . 15 TGTGCCAGCAGCGCCCGGACAGGGGAGAATGAAAAACTGTTTTTT CASSARTGENEKLFF
. TRBJ1-4 TRBV5-1 . 13 TGCGCCAGCAGTGGCGACAGTCCTGAAAAACTGTTTTTT CASSGDSPEKLFF
. TRBJ2-3 TRBV19 . 17 TGTGCCAGTAGTAAGGGGCGGGGGCTAGCGCTCACAGATACGCAGTATTTT CASSKGRGLALTDTQYF
. TRBJ2-2 TRBV5-1 few 16 TGCGCCAGCAGCTTGTTGTCCACGGGGGACACCGGGGAGCTGTTTTTT CASSLLSTGDTGELFF
TRBD1 TRBJ1-5 TRBV9 . 15 TGTGCCAGCAGCCAGGGACAGGGGAACAATCAGCCCCAGCATTTT CASSQGQGNNQPQHF
. TRBJ2-1 TRBV6-1 . 16 TGTGCCAGCAGTGATTATGGGGGGAGCTCCTACAATGAGCAGTTCTTC CASSDYGGSSYNEQFF